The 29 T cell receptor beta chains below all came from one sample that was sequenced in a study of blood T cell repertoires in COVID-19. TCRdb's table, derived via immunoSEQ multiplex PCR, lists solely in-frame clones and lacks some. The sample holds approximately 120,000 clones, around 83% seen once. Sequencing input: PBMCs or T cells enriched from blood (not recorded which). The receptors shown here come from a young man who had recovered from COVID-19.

CDR3 loop: CASSQAGGGSETQYF. The CDR3 DNA sequence: TGTGCCAGCAGCCAAGCAGGTGGAGGCTCTGAGACCCAGTACTTC. The chain combines TRBV4-2 with TRBJ2-5; TRBD2 is a possible D gene (5 bases). Germline assignment: CDR1 LGHNA and CDR2 YNFKEQ. The CDR3 is made up of 15 amino acids. Trimming left V 1 base short and J 5 bases short, with 14 bases between.

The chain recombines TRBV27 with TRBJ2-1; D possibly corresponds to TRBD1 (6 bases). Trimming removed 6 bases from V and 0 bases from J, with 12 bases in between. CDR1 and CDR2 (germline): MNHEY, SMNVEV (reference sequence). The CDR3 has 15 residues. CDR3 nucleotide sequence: TGTGCCAGCAGCTATCAGGGGCCCTCCTACAATGAGCAGTTCTTC. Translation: CASSYQGPSYNEQFF.

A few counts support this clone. The CDR3 DNA is TGTGCCACCAGCAGAGATGGAACGGGGATTCTAGACTATGGCTACACCTTC. Translation gives CATSRDGTGILDYGYTF. V and J are TRBV15 and TRBJ1-2, with D hard to call. The V gene's germline CDR1 is LNHNV and CDR2 YYDKDF (reference sequence). This CDR3 is built from 17 residues. The V and J ends lost 0 bases and 3 bases respectively, with 17 bases between them.

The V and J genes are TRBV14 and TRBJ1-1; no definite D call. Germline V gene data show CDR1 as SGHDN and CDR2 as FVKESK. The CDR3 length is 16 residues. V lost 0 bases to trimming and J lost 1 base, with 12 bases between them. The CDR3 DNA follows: TGTGCCAGCAGCCAAGATGAGGGCCGTTGGAACACTGAAGCTTTCTTT. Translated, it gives CASSQDEGRWNTEAFF.

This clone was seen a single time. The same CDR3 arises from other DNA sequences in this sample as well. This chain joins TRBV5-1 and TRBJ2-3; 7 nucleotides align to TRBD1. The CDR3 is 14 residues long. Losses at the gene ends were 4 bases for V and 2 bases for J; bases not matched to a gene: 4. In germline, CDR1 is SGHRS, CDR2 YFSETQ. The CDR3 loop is CASSPGQVTDTQYF. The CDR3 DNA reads TGCGCCAGCAGCCCCGGACAGGTCACAGATACGCAGTATTTT.

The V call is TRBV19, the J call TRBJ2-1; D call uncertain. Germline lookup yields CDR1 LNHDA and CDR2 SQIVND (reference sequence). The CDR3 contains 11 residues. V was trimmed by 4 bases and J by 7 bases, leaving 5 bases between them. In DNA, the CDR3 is TGTGCCAGTAGTACCAGAAATGAGCAGTTCTTC. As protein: CASSTRNEQFF.

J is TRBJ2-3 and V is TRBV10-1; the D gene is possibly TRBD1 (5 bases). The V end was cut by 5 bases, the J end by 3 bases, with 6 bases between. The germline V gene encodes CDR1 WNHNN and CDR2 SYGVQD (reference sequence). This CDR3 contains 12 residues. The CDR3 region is CASSQGTDTQYF. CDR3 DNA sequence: TGCGCCAGCAGTCAGGGAACAGATACGCAGTATTTT.

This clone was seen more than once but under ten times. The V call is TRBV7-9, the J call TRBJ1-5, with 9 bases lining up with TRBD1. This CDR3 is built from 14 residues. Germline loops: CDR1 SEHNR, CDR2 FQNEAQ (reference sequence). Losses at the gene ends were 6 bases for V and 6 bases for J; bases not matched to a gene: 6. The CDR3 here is CASRLRQGGQPQHF. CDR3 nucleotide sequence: TGTGCCAGCAGGCTTAGACAGGGGGGTCAGCCCCAGCATTTT.

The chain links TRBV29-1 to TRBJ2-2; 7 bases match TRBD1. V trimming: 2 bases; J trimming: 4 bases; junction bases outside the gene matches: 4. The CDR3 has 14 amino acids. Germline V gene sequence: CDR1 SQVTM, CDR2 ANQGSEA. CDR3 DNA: TGCAGCGTTGAATTAGGGGGCTCCACCGGGGAGCTGTTTTTT. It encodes CSVELGGSTGELFF.

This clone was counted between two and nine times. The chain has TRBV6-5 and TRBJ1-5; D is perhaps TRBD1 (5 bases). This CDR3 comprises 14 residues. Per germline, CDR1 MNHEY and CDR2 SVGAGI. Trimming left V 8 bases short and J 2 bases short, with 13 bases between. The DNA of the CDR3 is TGTGCCAGCCGGGGGGGGATGGGCAATCAGCCCCAGCATTTT. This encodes CASRGGMGNQPQHF.

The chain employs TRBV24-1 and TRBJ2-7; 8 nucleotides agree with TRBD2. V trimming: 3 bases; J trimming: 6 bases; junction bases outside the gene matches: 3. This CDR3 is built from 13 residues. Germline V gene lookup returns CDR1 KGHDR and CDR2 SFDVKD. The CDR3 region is CATSDGTRGEQYF. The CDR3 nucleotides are TGTGCCACCAGTGATGGGACTAGAGGCGAGCAGTACTTC.

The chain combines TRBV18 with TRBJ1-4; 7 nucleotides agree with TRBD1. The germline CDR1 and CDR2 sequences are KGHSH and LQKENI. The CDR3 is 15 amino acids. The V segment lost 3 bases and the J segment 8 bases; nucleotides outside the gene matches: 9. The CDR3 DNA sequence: TGTGCCAGCTCACCGGCAGGACAGGCGCGAGAAAAACTGTTTTTT. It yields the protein CASSPAGQAREKLFF. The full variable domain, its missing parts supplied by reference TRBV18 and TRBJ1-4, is NAGVMQNPRHLVRRRGQEARLRCSPMKGHSHVYWYRQLPEEGLKFMVYLQKENIIDESGMPKERFSAEFPKEGPSILRIQQVVRGDSAAYFCASSPAGQAREKLFFGSGTQLSVL.

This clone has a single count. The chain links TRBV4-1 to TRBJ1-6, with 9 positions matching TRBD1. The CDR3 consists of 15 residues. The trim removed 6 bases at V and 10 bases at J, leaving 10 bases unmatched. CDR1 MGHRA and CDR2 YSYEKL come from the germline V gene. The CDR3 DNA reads TGCGCCAGCAGTCTGGGACAGGGCGGACAATCACCCCTCCACTTT. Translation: CASSLGQGGQSPLHF.

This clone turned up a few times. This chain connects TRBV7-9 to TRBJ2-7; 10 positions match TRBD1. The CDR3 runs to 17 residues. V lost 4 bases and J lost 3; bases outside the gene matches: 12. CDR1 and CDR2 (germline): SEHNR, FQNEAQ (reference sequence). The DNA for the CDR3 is TGTGCCAGCAGCTACCCAACGACAGGGGGCGATTTCTACGAGCAGTACTTC. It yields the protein CASSYPTTGGDFYEQYF.

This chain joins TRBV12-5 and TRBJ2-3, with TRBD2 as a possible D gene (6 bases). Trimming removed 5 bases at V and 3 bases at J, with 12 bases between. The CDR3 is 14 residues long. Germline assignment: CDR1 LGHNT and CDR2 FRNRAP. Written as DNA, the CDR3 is TGTGCTAGTGGTCTCGGGACTCCTACAGATACGCAGTATTTT. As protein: CASGLGTPTDTQYF.

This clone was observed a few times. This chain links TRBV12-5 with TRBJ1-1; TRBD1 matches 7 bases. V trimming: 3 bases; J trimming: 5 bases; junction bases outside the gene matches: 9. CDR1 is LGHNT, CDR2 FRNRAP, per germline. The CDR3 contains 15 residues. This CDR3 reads CASGFLQGGRTEAFF. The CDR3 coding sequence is TGTGCTAGTGGTTTCCTGCAGGGGGGTAGGACTGAAGCTTTCTTT.

This CDR3 reads CASSLRAADNEKLFF. DNA of the CDR3: TGTGCCAGCAGTTTAAGGGCAGCGGATAATGAAAAACTGTTTTTT. The chain carries TRBV27 and TRBJ1-4; D not certain. Trimming stripped 2 bases from V and 4 bases from J, with 11 bases between. Germline V gene sequence: CDR1 MNHEY, CDR2 SMNVEV (reference sequence). The CDR3 length is 15 residues.

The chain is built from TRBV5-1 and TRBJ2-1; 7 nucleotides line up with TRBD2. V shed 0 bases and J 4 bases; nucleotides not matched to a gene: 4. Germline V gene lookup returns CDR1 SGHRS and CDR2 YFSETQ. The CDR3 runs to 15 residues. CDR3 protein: CASSLVSSGYNEQFF. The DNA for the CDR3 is TGCGCCAGCAGCTTGGTGTCTAGCGGTTACAATGAGCAGTTCTTC.

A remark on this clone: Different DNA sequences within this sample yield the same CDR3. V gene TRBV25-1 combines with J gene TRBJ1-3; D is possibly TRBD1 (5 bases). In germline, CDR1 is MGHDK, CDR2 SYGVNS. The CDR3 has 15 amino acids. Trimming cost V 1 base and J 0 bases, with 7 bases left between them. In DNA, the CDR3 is TGTGCCAGCAGTGAATCAGGGATCTCTGGAAACACCATATATTTT. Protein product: CASSESGISGNTIYF. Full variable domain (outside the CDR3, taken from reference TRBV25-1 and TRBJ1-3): EADIYQTPRYLVIGTGKKITLECSQTMGHDKMYWYQQDPGMELHLIHYSYGVNSTEKGDLSSESTVSRIRTEHFPLTLESARPSHTSQYLCASSESGISGNTIYFGEGSWLTVV.

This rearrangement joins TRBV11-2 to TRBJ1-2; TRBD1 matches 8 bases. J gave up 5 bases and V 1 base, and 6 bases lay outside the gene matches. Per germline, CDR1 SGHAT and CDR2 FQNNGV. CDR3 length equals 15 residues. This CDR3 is CASSLGPDRDYGYTF. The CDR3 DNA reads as TGTGCCAGCAGCTTAGGCCCGGACAGGGATTATGGCTACACCTTC.

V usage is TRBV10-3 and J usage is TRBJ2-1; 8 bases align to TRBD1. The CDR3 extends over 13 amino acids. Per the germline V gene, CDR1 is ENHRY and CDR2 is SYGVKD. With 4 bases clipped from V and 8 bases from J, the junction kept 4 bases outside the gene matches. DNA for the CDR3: TGTGCCATCAGTGGTGACAGGGGCTATGAGCAGTTCTTC. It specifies CAISGDRGYEQFF.

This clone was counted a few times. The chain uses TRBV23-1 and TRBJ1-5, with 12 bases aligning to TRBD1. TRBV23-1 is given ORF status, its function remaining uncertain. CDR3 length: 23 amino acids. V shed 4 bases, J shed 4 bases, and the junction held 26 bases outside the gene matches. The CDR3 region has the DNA TGCGCCAGCAGTCGTTACGAGTCATTCTCCGGCGGGACAGGGGGCTACGGAAATCAGCCCCAGCATTTT. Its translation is CASSRYESFSGGTGGYGNQPQHF.

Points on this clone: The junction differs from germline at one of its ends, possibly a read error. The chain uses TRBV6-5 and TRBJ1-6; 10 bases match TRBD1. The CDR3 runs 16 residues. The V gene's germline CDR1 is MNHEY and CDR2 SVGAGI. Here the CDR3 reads CASSNSGTGDNSPLHF. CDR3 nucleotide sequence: TGTGCCAGCAGTAACTCCGGGACAGGGGATAATTCACCCCTCCACTTT.

CDR3 nucleotides: TGTGCCAGCAGTCTGGGAGACACCGGGGAGCTGTTTTTT. Protein product: CASSLGDTGELFF. The chain couples TRBV12-3 or TRBV12-4 to TRBJ2-2; D possibly corresponds to TRBD2 (5 bases). The length of the CDR3 is 13 residues. Trimming left V 5 bases short and J 3 bases short, with 7 bases between.

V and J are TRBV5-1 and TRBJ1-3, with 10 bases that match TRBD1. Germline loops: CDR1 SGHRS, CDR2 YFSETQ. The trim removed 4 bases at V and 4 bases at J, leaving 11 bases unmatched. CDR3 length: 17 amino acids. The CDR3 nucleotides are TGCGCCAGCAGCATAGTACCGGGACAGGGGACCGGAAACACCATATATTTT. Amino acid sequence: CASSIVPGQGTGNTIYF.

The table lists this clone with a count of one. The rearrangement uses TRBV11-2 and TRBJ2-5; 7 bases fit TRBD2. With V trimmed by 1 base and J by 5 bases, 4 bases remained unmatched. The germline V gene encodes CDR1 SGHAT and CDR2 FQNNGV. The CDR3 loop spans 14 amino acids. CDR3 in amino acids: CASSLGSGLETQYF. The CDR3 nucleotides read TGTGCCAGCAGCTTAGGTAGCGGGCTGGAGACCCAGTACTTC.

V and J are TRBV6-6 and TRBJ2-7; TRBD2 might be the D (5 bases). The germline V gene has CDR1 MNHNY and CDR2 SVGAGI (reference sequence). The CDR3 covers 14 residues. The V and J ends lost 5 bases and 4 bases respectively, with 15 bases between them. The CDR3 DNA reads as TGTGCCAGCAGTCCATCTGCGGACTCTTACGAGCAGTACGTC. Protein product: CASSPSADSYEQYV.

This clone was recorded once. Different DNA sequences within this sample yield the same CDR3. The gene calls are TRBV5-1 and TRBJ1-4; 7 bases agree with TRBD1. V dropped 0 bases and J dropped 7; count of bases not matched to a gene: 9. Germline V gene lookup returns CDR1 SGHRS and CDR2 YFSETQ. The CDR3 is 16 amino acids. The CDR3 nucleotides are TGCGCCAGCAGCTTGGAGGGCAGGGGGGTTGGTGAAAAACTGTTTTTT. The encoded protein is CASSLEGRGVGEKLFF.

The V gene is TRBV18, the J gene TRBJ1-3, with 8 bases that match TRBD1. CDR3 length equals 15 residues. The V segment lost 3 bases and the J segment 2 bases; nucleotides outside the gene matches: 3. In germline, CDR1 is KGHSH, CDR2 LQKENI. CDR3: CASSPGTGAGNTIYF. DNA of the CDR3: TGTGCCAGCTCACCGGGGACAGGCGCTGGAAACACCATATATTTT.